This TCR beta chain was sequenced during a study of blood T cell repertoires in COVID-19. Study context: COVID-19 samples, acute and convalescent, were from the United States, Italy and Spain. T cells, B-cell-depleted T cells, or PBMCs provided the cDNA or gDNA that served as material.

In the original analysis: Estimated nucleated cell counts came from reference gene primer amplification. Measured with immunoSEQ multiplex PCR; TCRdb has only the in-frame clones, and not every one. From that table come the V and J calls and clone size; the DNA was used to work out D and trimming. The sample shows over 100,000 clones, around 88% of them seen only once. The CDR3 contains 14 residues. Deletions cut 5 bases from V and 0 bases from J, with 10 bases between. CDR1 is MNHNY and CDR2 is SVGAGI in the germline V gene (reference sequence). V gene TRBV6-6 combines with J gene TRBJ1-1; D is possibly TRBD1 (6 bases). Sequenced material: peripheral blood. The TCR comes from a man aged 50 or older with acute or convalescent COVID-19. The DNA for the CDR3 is TGTGCCAGCAGTATACGGACAGTGAACACTGAAGCTTTCTTT. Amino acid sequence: CASSIRTVNTEAFF.